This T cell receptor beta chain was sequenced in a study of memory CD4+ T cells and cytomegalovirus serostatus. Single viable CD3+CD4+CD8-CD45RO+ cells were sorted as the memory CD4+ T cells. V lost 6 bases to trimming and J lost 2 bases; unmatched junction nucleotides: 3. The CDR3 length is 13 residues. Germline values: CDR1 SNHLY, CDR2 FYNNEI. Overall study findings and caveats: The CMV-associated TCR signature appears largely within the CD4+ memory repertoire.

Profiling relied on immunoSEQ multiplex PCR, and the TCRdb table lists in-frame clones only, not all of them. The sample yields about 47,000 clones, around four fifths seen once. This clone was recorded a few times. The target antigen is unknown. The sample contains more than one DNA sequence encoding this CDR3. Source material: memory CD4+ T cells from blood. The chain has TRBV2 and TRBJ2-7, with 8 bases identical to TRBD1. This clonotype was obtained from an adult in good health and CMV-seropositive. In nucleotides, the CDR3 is TGTGCCAGCAGACGGGACAGGACCTACGAGCAGTACTTC. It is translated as CASRRDRTYEQYF.